The T cell receptor (beta chain) under discussion was sequenced for a study of spatial heterogeneity in lung cancer. Trimming took 0 bases from V and 0 from J, leaving 15 bases between them. This CDR3 has 19 amino acids. The germline CDR1 and CDR2 sequences are MNHNY and SVGAGI (reference sequence). This clonotype was recorded a few times. Carried by each TCR cDNA molecule was a unique molecular identifier. A single record per CDR3 protein comes from TCRdb applying MiXCR to the 5' RACE reads. Altogether about 39,000 distinct CDR3 sequences are present, about 6% being singletons, with the ten largest covering approximately 10%. The time point here: sample taken at primary tumor resection. In each case, whole RNA from tumor, nontumor lung or frozen PBMC was sequenced unsorted. There were roughly 78 donors, all of them untreated patients with early-stage non-small cell lung cancer.

The receptor was derived from a male donor with early-stage non-small cell lung cancer. This chain links TRBV6-6 with TRBJ2-6; maybe TRBD1 (5 bases). This material consisted of PBMCs, taken at surgery. CDR3 residues: CASSYSKVGVSSGANVLTF. The CDR3 nucleotides read TGTGCCAGCAGTTACTCGAAAGTAGGGGTTTCCTCTGGGGCCAACGTCCTGACTTTC.